A single sample is the source of the 25 T cell receptor beta chains below, sequenced in a study of blood T cell repertoires in COVID-19. Libraries were prepared by immunoSEQ multiplex PCR; TCRdb keeps only in-frame clonotypes and omits some of them. Here the sample spans 210,000 or so clones, around 90% being singletons. Sequencing was performed on peripheral blood. The receptors derive from a young man with COVID-19, enrolled during active disease.

J is TRBJ1-1 and V is TRBV4-2, with 9 bases that match TRBD1. Germline V CDR1 and CDR2: LGHNA, YNFKEQ. V shed 1 base and J 1 base; nucleotides not matched to a gene: 4. This CDR3 has 16 residues. Here the CDR3 reads CASSQGTGARNTEAFF. CDR3 in DNA: TGTGCCAGCAGCCAAGGGACAGGGGCTAGGAACACTGAAGCTTTCTTT.

The chain has TRBV28 and TRBJ2-1; D ambiguous. CDR3 length: 14 residues. With 5 bases removed from V and 0 bases from J, the gap between germline ends came to 8 bases. Germline V gives CDR1 MDHEN, CDR2 SYDVKM. The CDR3 DNA reads as TGTGCCAGCAGTAAAACGAGCTCCTACAATGAGCAGTTCTTC. Encoded protein: CASSKTSSYNEQFF.

This sequence joins TRBV25-1 and TRBJ1-2; 8 bases map to TRBD1. The CDR3 totals 15 residues. CDR1 MGHDK and CDR2 SYGVNS come from the germline V gene. V lost 4 bases, J lost 6 bases, and 10 bases stayed unmatched. The CDR3 DNA reads as TGTGCCAGCAGTGCCGACAGGGGCAGGCCGCATGGCTACACCTTC. It is translated as CASSADRGRPHGYTF.

The V gene is TRBV5-6, the J gene TRBJ1-2; D ambiguous. The CDR3 spans 13 residues. CDR1 is SGHDT, CDR2 YYEEEE, per germline. With 0 bases removed from V and 4 bases from J, the gap between germline ends came to 7 bases. The CDR3 sequence is CASSLERGYGYTF. The CDR3 DNA sequence: TGTGCCAGCAGCTTGGAACGAGGCTATGGCTACACCTTC.

The CDR3 reads CASSERSYYEKLFF. CDR3 sequence (DNA): TGTGCCAGTAGTGAGAGATCGTACTATGAAAAACTGTTTTTT. This chain joins TRBV19 and TRBJ1-4; the D is unclear. Trimming cost V 5 bases and J 6 bases, with 13 bases left between them. The CDR3 runs 14 residues. CDR1 LNHDA and CDR2 SQIVND come from the germline V gene (reference sequence).

V is TRBV11-2 and J is TRBJ1-1; tentative D call: TRBD1 (5 bases). Germline V gene sequence: CDR1 SGHAT, CDR2 FQNNGV. The CDR3 contains 15 residues. V lost 5 bases and J 1 base, leaving 14 bases between the germline ends. The CDR3 DNA sequence: TGTGCCAGCAGCCACCGGAGGGGCGCGAACACTGAAGCTTTCTTT. Encoded protein: CASSHRRGANTEAFF.

The rearrangement uses TRBV27 and TRBJ2-3; 10 bases align to TRBD2. The V and J ends lost 4 bases and 3 bases, in that order; junction bases with no gene match: 4. Per germline, CDR1 MNHEY and CDR2 SMNVEV (reference sequence). This CDR3 comprises 15 residues. The CDR3 reads CASSSSGSLTDTQYF. In nucleotides, the CDR3 is TGTGCCAGCAGTTCTAGCGGGAGTCTGACAGATACGCAGTATTTT.

The V gene is TRBV6-6, the J gene TRBJ1-5; 8 bases are shared with TRBD1. In germline, CDR1 is MNHNY, CDR2 SVGAGI (reference sequence). The CDR3 loop spans 16 amino acids. J was trimmed by 0 bases and V by 6 bases; bases with no gene match: 7. This CDR3 is CASSTRTGPSNQPQHF. CDR3 bases: TGTGCCAGCAGCACCCGGACAGGGCCTAGCAATCAGCCCCAGCATTTT.

This chain connects TRBV5-8 to TRBJ2-3; 9 bases map to TRBD1. From germline, CDR1 is SGHTS and CDR2 YDEGEE. The CDR3 runs to 14 residues. V shed 4 bases and J 4 bases; nucleotides not matched to a gene: 4. The CDR3 sequence is CASSPGQGADTQYF. As DNA, the CDR3 is TGTGCCAGCAGCCCGGGACAGGGCGCAGATACGCAGTATTTT. The full variable domain, its missing parts supplied by reference TRBV5-8 and TRBJ2-3, is EAGVTQSPTHLIKTRGQQATLRCSPISGHTSVYWYQQALGLGLQFLLWYDEGEERNRGNFPPRFSGRQFPNYSSELNVNALELEDSALYLCASSPGQGADTQYFGPGTRLTVL.

The rearrangement links TRBV6-4 to TRBJ2-1, with a tentative D call TRBD2 (5 bases). Trimming took off 4 bases at V and 6 bases at J, with 10 bases between the two ends. CDR1 is MRHNA and CDR2 is SNTAGT in the germline V gene. The CDR3 is made up of 13 amino acids. CDR3 nucleotides: TGTGCCAGCAGTGGAGAGGGCCGCAATGAGCAGTTCTTC. This gives the protein CASSGEGRNEQFF.

This clone was seen more than once but under ten times. V is TRBV18 and J is TRBJ2-1; 10 bases are shared with TRBD1. After removal of 1 base from V and 0 bases from J, the junction contained 12 bases not matched to a gene. The V gene's germline CDR1 is KGHSH and CDR2 LQKENI. The CDR3 sequence is 20 residues long. CDR3 loop: CASSPRSDRGMKYSYNEQFF. The CDR3, as DNA: TGTGCCAGCTCACCACGTTCGGACAGGGGGATGAAATACTCCTACAATGAGCAGTTCTTC.

The genes are TRBV3-1 (or the pseudogene TRBV3-2) and TRBJ1-1; 7 nucleotides agree with TRBD1. CDR1 is LGHDT, CDR2 YNNKEL, per germline (reference sequence). V was pared by 2 bases and J by 4 bases, with 7 bases of the junction left unmatched. This CDR3 has 15 amino acids. CDR3 nucleotide sequence: TGTGCCAGCAGCCAACGGACAGGTTGGGGCACTGAAGCTTTCTTT. Its translation: CASSQRTGWGTEAFF.

This chain links TRBV9 with TRBJ1-3, with D maybe TRBD1 (6 bases). The CDR3 consists of 15 residues. CDR1 SGDLS and CDR2 YYNGEE come from the germline V gene. Trimming took off 4 bases at V and 4 bases at J, with 15 bases between the two ends. CDR3 residues: CASSFRQAAGNTIYF. Here the CDR3 DNA reads TGTGCCAGCAGCTTTAGACAGGCGGCAGGAAACACCATATATTTT.

The chain is built from TRBV5-1 and TRBJ2-1; D is perhaps TRBD1 (6 bases). The V end was cut by 0 bases, the J end by 7 bases, with 14 bases between. CDR3 length equals 15 residues. Per the germline V gene, CDR1 is SGHRS and CDR2 is YFSETQ. The CDR3 nucleotides read TGCGCCAGCAGCTTGGTACAGGGAGTGATGAATGAGCAGTTCTTC. It translates to CASSLVQGVMNEQFF.

The CDR3 region has the DNA TGTGCCAGCAGCTTAAAACAGCTCACAGATACGCAGTATTTT. Protein: CASSLKQLTDTQYF. The J gene is TRBJ2-3, the V gene TRBV7-2; no definite D call. Per the germline V gene, CDR1 is SGHTA and CDR2 is FQGNSA. The CDR3 sequence is 14 residues long. V lost 2 bases to trimming and J lost 2 bases, with 8 bases between them.

This clone turned up a few times. The CDR3 nucleotides are TGTGCCAGTAGCCAAGACAGGGAAGGCAATCAGCCCCAGCATTTT. The encoded protein is CASSQDREGNQPQHF. This chain uses TRBV19 with TRBJ1-5, with 7 nucleotides matching TRBD1. The CDR3 has 15 amino acids. The ends lost 6 bases at V and 2 bases at J; junction bases unmatched: 7. The germline CDR1 and CDR2 sequences are LNHDA and SQIVND (reference sequence).

The rearrangement links TRBV9 to TRBJ1-1; D may be TRBD1 (6 bases). Looked up from germline, CDR1 is SGDLS and CDR2 is YYNGEE. The CDR3 contains 14 residues. The ends were cut back, 4 bases at V and 1 base at J, with 11 bases in the middle. CDR3 sequence (DNA): TGTGCCAGCAGCCCCCGGGGACAGAACACTGAAGCTTTCTTT. As protein: CASSPRGQNTEAFF.

This rearrangement joins TRBV12-3 or TRBV12-4 to TRBJ2-3, with D unresolved. This CDR3 region has 12 residues. Trimming took 5 bases from V and 10 from J, leaving 13 bases between them. The DNA of the CDR3 is TGTGCCAGCAGTGAAAGTTCGGCGGCGCAGTATTTT. Residues: CASSESSAAQYF.

This clone was picked up one time. This chain links TRBV5-1 with TRBJ2-1, with 15 nucleotides matching TRBD2. The J segment lost 0 bases and the V segment lost 4 bases, leaving 5 bases of the junction unmatched. CDR3 length equals 18 residues. Germline CDR1 reads SGHRS; CDR2 reads YFSETQ. The chain's CDR3 is CASSPRTSGRVSYNEQFF. The CDR3 DNA sequence: TGCGCCAGCAGCCCCCGGACTAGCGGGAGGGTCTCCTACAATGAGCAGTTCTTC. Full variable domain (outside the CDR3, taken from reference TRBV5-1 and TRBJ2-1): KAGVTQTPRYLIKTRGQQVTLSCSPISGHRSVSWYQQTPGQGLQFLFEYFSETQRNKGNFPGRFSGRQFSNSRSEMNVSTLELGDSALYLCASSPRTSGRVSYNEQFFGPGTRLTVL.

V and J are TRBV5-1 and TRBJ2-3; weak D call: TRBD1 (5 bases). This CDR3 has 15 amino acids. Trimming left V 0 bases short and J 4 bases short, with 12 bases between. The germline gives CDR1 SGHRS, CDR2 YFSETQ. The CDR3: CASSLAQGYSDTQYF. CDR3 nucleotide sequence: TGCGCCAGCAGCTTGGCTCAGGGTTATTCAGATACGCAGTATTTT.

This clone occurred once. The V call is TRBV2, the J call TRBJ2-1; perhaps TRBD1 as D (5 bases). The length of the CDR3 is 13 residues. V lost 7 bases and J 9 bases, leaving 16 bases between the germline ends. Germline V gives CDR1 SNHLY, CDR2 FYNNEI. The DNA for the CDR3 is TGTGCCAGCACCCTGGGGCTAGAGGTTGAGCAGTTCTTC. Protein sequence: CASTLGLEVEQFF.

This clone was seen only once. This sequence joins TRBV24-1 and TRBJ2-2; weak D call: TRBD2 (5 bases). The CDR3 loop spans 14 amino acids. In germline, CDR1 is KGHDR, CDR2 SFDVKD. Trimming removed 1 base at V and 7 bases at J, with 9 bases between. The CDR3 loop is CATSDFPRDGELFF. The CDR3 DNA reads as TGTGCCACCAGTGATTTCCCACGGGACGGGGAGCTGTTTTTT.

The CDR3 is CASSLQDSPTGELFF. The CDR3 DNA reads as TGTGCCAGCAGCTTACAAGACTCCCCGACCGGGGAGCTGTTTTTT. The chain recombines TRBV7-9 with TRBJ2-2; the D is unclear. The CDR3 consists of 15 residues. The germline gives CDR1 SEHNR, CDR2 FQNEAQ (reference sequence). V lost 2 bases to trimming and J lost 5 bases, with 12 bases between them.

The chain has TRBV6-5 and TRBJ2-7, with D maybe TRBD1 (6 bases). The V end was cut by 0 bases, the J end by 3 bases, with 15 bases between. Germline lookup yields CDR1 MNHEY and CDR2 SVGAGI. CDR3 size: 16 residues. CDR3 amino acids: CASSYSFTGFIYEQYF. The CDR3 DNA is TGTGCCAGCAGTTACTCCTTCACAGGGTTTATCTACGAGCAGTACTTC.

This clone came up once. This rearrangement joins TRBV27 to TRBJ1-1, with TRBD1 matching over 9 bases. This CDR3 region has 13 residues. Germline trimming cut 5 bases from V and 5 bases from J; bases unmatched to any gene: 3. CDR1 and CDR2 from the germline V gene are MNHEY and SMNVEV (reference sequence). CDR3 in amino acids: CASSLQGATEAFF. The CDR3 bases are TGTGCCAGCAGTCTACAGGGGGCTACTGAAGCTTTCTTT.